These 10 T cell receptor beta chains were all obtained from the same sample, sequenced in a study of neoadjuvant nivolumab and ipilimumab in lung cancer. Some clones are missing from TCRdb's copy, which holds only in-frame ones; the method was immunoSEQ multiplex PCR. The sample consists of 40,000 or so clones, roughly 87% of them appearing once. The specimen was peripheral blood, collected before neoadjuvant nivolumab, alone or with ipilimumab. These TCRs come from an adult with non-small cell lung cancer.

The CDR3 is CAISEGNEQFF. The CDR3 DNA reads TGTGCCATCAGTGAGGGCAATGAGCAGTTCTTC. This chain links TRBV10-3 with TRBJ2-1; D gene ambiguous. Trimming removed 2 bases at V and 6 bases at J, with 2 bases between. Germline V gene data show CDR1 as ENHRY and CDR2 as SYGVKD. This CDR3 is built from 11 residues.

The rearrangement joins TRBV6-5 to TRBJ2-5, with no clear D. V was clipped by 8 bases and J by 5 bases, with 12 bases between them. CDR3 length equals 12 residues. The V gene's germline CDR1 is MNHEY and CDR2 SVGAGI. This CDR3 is CASGRAGETQYF. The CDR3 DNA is TGTGCCAGCGGAAGGGCCGGTGAGACCCAGTACTTC.

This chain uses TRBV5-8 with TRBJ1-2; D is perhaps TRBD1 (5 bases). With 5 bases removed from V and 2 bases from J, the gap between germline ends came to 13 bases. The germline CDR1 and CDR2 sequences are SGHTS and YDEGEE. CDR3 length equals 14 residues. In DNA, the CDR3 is TGTGCCAGCAGTCTGCGGGGCGGGAACTATGGCTACACCTTC. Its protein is CASSLRGGNYGYTF.

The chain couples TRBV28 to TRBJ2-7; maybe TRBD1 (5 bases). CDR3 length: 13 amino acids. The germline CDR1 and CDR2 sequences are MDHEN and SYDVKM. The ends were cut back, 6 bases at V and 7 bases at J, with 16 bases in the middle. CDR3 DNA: TGTGCCAGCAGCCAGACAGACCTACGAGAGCAGTACTTC. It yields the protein CASSQTDLREQYF.

The CDR3 region has the DNA TGTGCCAGCAGCTCCGGCCGCCGGGAGCTGTTTTTT. This sequence encodes CASSSGRRELFF. The J gene is TRBJ2-2, the V gene TRBV11-3, with D unclear. The CDR3 spans 12 residues. The V gene lost 4 bases and the J gene lost 9 bases, with 9 bases spanning the gap. Germline CDR1 reads SGHNT; CDR2 reads YENEEA.

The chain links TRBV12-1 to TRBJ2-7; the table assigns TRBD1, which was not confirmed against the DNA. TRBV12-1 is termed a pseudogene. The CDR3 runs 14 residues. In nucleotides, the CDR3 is TGTGCCAGCAGCCGAAATTACACAGGGTACGAGCAGTACTTC. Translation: CASSRNYTGYEQYF.

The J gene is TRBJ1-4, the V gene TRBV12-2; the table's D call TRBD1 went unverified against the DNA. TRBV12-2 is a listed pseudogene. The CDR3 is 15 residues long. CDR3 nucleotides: TGTGCAAGTCGCTTAGTGTCAGGCCCTAATGAAAAACTGTTTTTT. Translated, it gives CASRLVSGPNEKLFF.

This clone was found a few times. The CDR3 DNA is TGTGCCAGCAGCTTAGCGGGCGCGGGAGCTGGGGGAGAGACCCAGTACTTC. Amino acids: CASSLAGAGAGGETQYF. V and J are TRBV7-2 and TRBJ2-5; the match to TRBD2 covers 7 bases. Trimming removed 0 bases from V and 4 bases from J; junction bases left unmatched: 11. CDR1 and CDR2 (germline): SGHTA, FQGNSA. The length of the CDR3 is 17 residues.

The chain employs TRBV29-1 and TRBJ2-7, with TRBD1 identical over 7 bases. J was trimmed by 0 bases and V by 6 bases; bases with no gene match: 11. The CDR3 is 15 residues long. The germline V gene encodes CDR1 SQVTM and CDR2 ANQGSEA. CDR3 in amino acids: CSVTGTAKSSYEQYF. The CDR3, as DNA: TGCAGCGTGACCGGGACAGCTAAAAGCTCCTACGAGCAGTACTTC.

The DNA of the CDR3 is TGCGCCAGCAGCTTGACTAGCGGGGGCCAAGAGACCCAGTACTTC. Its protein product is CASSLTSGGQETQYF. The chain combines TRBV5-1 with TRBJ2-5; TRBD2 matches 11 bases. There are 15 residues in the CDR3. The germline V gene encodes CDR1 SGHRS and CDR2 YFSETQ. After removal of 1 base from V and 1 base from J, the junction contained 0 bases not matched to a gene.